A single TCR beta chain is shown here with its context. Its antigen remains unknown. This sample stems from a study of T cell responses to AZD1222 COVID-19 vaccine. Some clones are missing from TCRdb's copy, which holds only in-frame ones; the method was immunoSEQ multiplex PCR. The sample shows around 28,000 clones, around 78% of them seen only once. Regarding the study as a whole: Possibly, clonal diversity was underestimated; donors were largely white British and included more females. All repertoire sampling was performed exclusively after the peak T cell response. Epitopes outside B.1.351 and B.1.1.7 mutated regions reportedly drew nearly half of spike TCRs. Among AZD1222 vaccinees, only 5 or 6 were seropositive at baseline.

Germline values: CDR1 SGHRS, CDR2 YFSETQ. CDR3 size: 15 residues. Trimming left V 1 base short and J 8 bases short, with 13 bases between. Sequenced material: peripheral blood, taken on day 0 of AZD1222 vaccination. The chain is built from TRBV5-1 and TRBJ1-6, with a tentative D call TRBD1 (6 bases). The receptor was derived from an adult in good health. DNA of the CDR3: TGCGCCAGCAGCTTGTCGGCGGGGGCAGATTCACCCCTCCACTTT. Protein sequence: CASSLSAGADSPLHF.